The rows below give T cell receptor beta chains drawn from one sample of a study of a mutant IDH1 vaccine in newly diagnosed glioma. Profiling relied on immunoSEQ multiplex PCR, and the TCRdb table lists in-frame clones only, not all of them. The sample records around 52,000 clones, around 80% being singletons. For these TCRs, the target antigens are not known. Specimen: PBMCs, collected from a glioma patient whose treatment included an IDH1 peptide vaccine. Every receptor here comes from a woman between 40 and 55 years old with glioma. Both conserved end residues are part of each CDR3. Each record gives: clone size, CDR3 length, J gene, D gene, V gene, CDR3 protein, CDR3 DNA. The D gene is left open where the match is weak. Only some rows state a clone size, as once, few, many or a class for expanded clones.

size: .
length: 13
J: TRBJ2-1
D: TRBD1
V: TRBV4-1
CDR3: CASSRDSYNEQFF
DNA: TGCGCCAGCAGCCGGGACAGCTACAATGAGCAGTTCTTC

size: .
length: 13
J: TRBJ1-1
D: TRBD1
V: TRBV11-2
CDR3: CASSLVQGFEAFF
DNA: TGTGCCAGCAGCTTAGTACAGGGGTTTGAAGCTTTCTTT

size: .
length: 17
J: TRBJ1-2
D: TRBD1
V: TRBV23-1
CDR3: CASSHSPASGTGNGYTF
DNA: TGCGCCAGCAGTCACTCCCCTGCGTCCGGGACAGGGAACGGCTACACCTTC

size: .
length: 14
J: TRBJ2-3
D: .
V: TRBV10-3
CDR3: CAISRRGSTDTQYF
DNA: TGTGCCATCAGCCGCAGAGGTAGCACAGATACGCAGTATTTT

size: .
length: 19
J: TRBJ2-2
D: TRBD2
V: TRBV19
CDR3: CASSKFLTSGGAKTGELFF
DNA: TGTGCCAGTAGTAAATTCCTGACTAGCGGGGGGGCCAAGACCGGGGAGCTGTTTTTT

size: .
length: 13
J: TRBJ1-2
D: .
V: TRBV7-3
CDR3: CASSLPGIYGYTF
DNA: TGTGCCAGCAGCTTACCAGGGATCTATGGCTACACCTTC

size: .
length: 12
J: TRBJ2-7
D: .
V: TRBV9
CDR3: CASSYKGDEQYF
DNA: TGTGCCAGCAGCTACAAGGGCGACGAGCAGTACTTC

size: .
length: 14
J: TRBJ2-7
D: TRBD1
V: TRBV5-1
CDR3: CASSQGQGVYEQYF
DNA: TGCGCCAGCAGCCAAGGACAGGGTGTATACGAGCAGTACTTC

size: .
length: 14
J: TRBJ2-3
D: TRBD2
V: TRBV29-1
CDR3: CSTAWDSGEEEQYF
DNA: TGCAGCACCGCCTGGGATAGCGGGGAGGAGGAACAGTATTTT

size: .
length: 15
J: TRBJ2-3
D: .
V: TRBV5-1
CDR3: CASSLVGSSTDTQYF
DNA: TGCGCCAGCAGCTTGGTTGGGTCTAGCACAGATACGCAGTATTTT

size: once
length: 11
J: TRBJ2-7
D: .
V: TRBV12-5
CDR3: CASGDNHEQYF
DNA: TGTGCTAGTGGTGACAATCACGAGCAGTACTTC

size: once
length: 16
J: TRBJ1-4
D: TRBD1
V: TRBV19
CDR3: CASSRDRGLPGEKLFF
DNA: TGTGCCAGTAGTAGGGACAGGGGGCTCCCCGGTGAAAAACTGTTTTTT

size: .
length: 14
J: TRBJ1-1
D: .
V: TRBV2
CDR3: CASRPGHSIAEAFF
DNA: TGTGCCAGCAGGCCGGGGCATTCGATAGCTGAAGCTTTCTTT

size: .
length: 14
J: TRBJ1-1
D: .
V: TRBV9
CDR3: CASSVGGGGTEAFF
DNA: TGTGCCAGCAGCGTAGGGGGGGGAGGGACTGAAGCTTTCTTT

size: .
length: 13
J: TRBJ2-7
D: TRBD1
V: TRBV12-5
CDR3: CASGYWTGREQYF
DNA: TGTGCTAGTGGTTATTGGACAGGGCGCGAGCAGTACTTC

size: .
length: 14
J: TRBJ2-1
D: .
V: TRBV7-2
CDR3: CASSLARTDNEQFF
DNA: TGTGCCAGCAGCTTAGCTCGGACTGACAATGAGCAGTTCTTC

size: .
length: 16
J: TRBJ2-7
D: .
V: TRBV15
CDR3: CATSRDAGQGGDEQYF
DNA: TGTGCCACCAGCAGAGATGCTGGGCAGGGGGGCGACGAGCAGTACTTC